Listed below are T cell receptor beta chains from one sample, sequenced in a study of shared clonotypes between healthy human individuals. Method: immunoSEQ multiplex PCR; TCRdb's copy keeps in-frame clones and lacks some. In the table there are fewer than 1 million clones, 96% of which are singletons. Sequencing used naive CD8+ T cells sorted from blood. The source is a man aged 30 to 39 in good health. CDR3s include the opening cysteine and the closing phenylalanine or tryptophan. Each record gives: clone size, J gene, D gene, V gene, CDR3 DNA, CDR3 protein. D genes are given only for firm matches. Clone size, where shown, is once, few, many, or a class for clones that have expanded.

.	TRBJ1-5	TRBD1	TRBV27	TGTGCCAGCAGTTTAGGAGGGGGCTTAGGCAATCAGCCCCAGCATTTT	CASSLGGGLGNQPQHF
.	TRBJ2-3	.	TRBV4-1	TGCGCCAGCAGCCAATCCCCAGATACGCAGTATTTT	CASSQSPDTQYF
.	TRBJ2-5	.	TRBV7-6	TGTGCCAGCAGCTTTTTAGGGGGCCAAGAGACCCAGTACTTC	CASSFLGGQETQYF
.	TRBJ2-2	.	TRBV6-1	TGTGCCAGCAGTGAAGTCGGAGGAGAGAACACCGGGGAGCTGTTTTTT	CASSEVGGENTGELFF
.	TRBJ1-1	.	TRBV18	TGTGCCAGCTCACCACCGGTAACAGGCCTAAACACTGAAGCTTTCTTT	CASSPPVTGLNTEAFF
.	TRBJ1-4	.	TRBV6-4	TGTGCCAGCAGTGACTACCCTAATGAAAAACTGTTTTTT	CASSDYPNEKLFF
.	TRBJ2-1	.	TRBV25-1	TGTGCCAGCAGCCCCATGGGAGTTTGGGACAATGAGCAGTTCTTC	CASSPMGVWDNEQFF
.	TRBJ2-6	.	TRBV28	TGTGCCAGCGAGGGCTCTGGGGCCAACGTCCTGACTTTC	CASEGSGANVLTF
.	TRBJ2-3	.	TRBV19	TGTGCCAGTACCTCCGGTAGGACTGTGCAGTATTTT	CASTSGRTVQYF
.	TRBJ2-2	TRBD2	TRBV7-2	TGTGCCAGCAGCTTACCGTTCGTTGAGCGGGAAAAAACCGGGGAGCTGTTTTTT	CASSLPFVEREKTGELFF
.	TRBJ2-7	TRBD2	TRBV7-8	TGTGCCAGCAGCTTAGAGTGGAGGGACTACTCCTACGAGCAGTACTTC	CASSLEWRDYSYEQYF
.	TRBJ2-3	.	TRBV7-9	TGTGCCAGCAGCTTAGTTGACTCAGCAGACTTCACAGATACGCAGTATTTT	CASSLVDSADFTDTQYF
once	TRBJ2-3	TRBD2	TRBV7-8	TGTGCCAGCAGCCTTGGGACTAGCGGGAGGGCCTTAGATACGCAGTATTTT	CASSLGTSGRALDTQYF
once	TRBJ2-1	.	TRBV15	TGTGCCACCAGGGGGGCAGACAATGAGCAGTTCTTC	CATRGADNEQFF
.	TRBJ2-1	TRBD2	TRBV9	TGTGCCAGCAGCCCCGAGGGGGCGGGAGGGGACAATGAGCAGTTCTTC	CASSPEGAGGDNEQFF
.	TRBJ1-2	.	TRBV12-5	TGTGCTAGTGGCATTCGATCTGGGGATAAGCACGGCTACACCTTC	CASGIRSGDKHGYTF
.	TRBJ2-5	TRBD2	TRBV6-1	TGTGCCACCTCCCAGACTAGCGGCCTAACAATGGGGCAGTACTTC	CATSQTSGLTMGQYF
.	TRBJ1-2	TRBD1	TRBV6-1	TGTGCCAGCAACGACAGGGTCCGGGGAGGCTACACCTTC	CASNDRVRGGYTF
once	TRBJ2-7	.	TRBV7-9	TGTGCCAGCAGCCCTCACCCTACTAGCAGGTTCTACGAGCAGTACTTC	CASSPHPTSRFYEQYF
.	TRBJ2-7	.	TRBV11-2	TGTGCCAGCAGCACTACAGGGTACTACGAGCAGTACTTC	CASSTTGYYEQYF
.	TRBJ2-2	.	TRBV7-9	TGTGCCAGCAGCGGACTAAAAGGTCAGGACACCGGGGAGCTGTTTTTT	CASSGLKGQDTGELFF
.	TRBJ1-3	.	TRBV25-1	TGTGCCAGCAGTGACTTAGGACTTGCGGACACCATATATTTT	CASSDLGLADTIYF
once	TRBJ2-1	.	TRBV11-2	TGTGCCAGCAGCAACCGGGACAATGGCTACAATGAGCAGTTCTTC	CASSNRDNGYNEQFF
once	TRBJ1-3	.	TRBV11-2	TGTGCCAGCACCCTAGATGCGTCGGACACCATATATTTT	CASTLDASDTIYF
.	TRBJ2-1	TRBD2	TRBV27	TGTGCCAGCAGTCCGTGGACTAGCGGGAGGGGGGTTAATGAGCAGTTCTTC	CASSPWTSGRGVNEQFF
.	TRBJ2-7	.	TRBV6-4	TGTGCCAGCAGTGAGTATGCAGCGGACACCTACGAGCAGTACTTC	CASSEYAADTYEQYF
.	TRBJ2-5	.	TRBV29-1	TGCAGCGTCGCCCTTTTCCGGTCCCAAGAGACCCAGTACTTC	CSVALFRSQETQYF
.	TRBJ2-1	TRBD2	TRBV5-1	TGCGCCAGCAGCTTGGCCGGGGTTGGTGGCGGGAGTCTCTACAATGAGCAGTTCTTC	CASSLAGVGGGSLYNEQFF
once	TRBJ2-1	.	TRBV5-4	TGTGCCAGCAGCTTTCGGCCTTACAATGAGCAGTTCTTC	CASSFRPYNEQFF
.	TRBJ2-7	.	TRBV7-6	TGTGCCAGCAGCGCTAGGCCAGGCCTCTCGGGCGAGCAGTACTTC	CASSARPGLSGEQYF
once	TRBJ2-5	.	TRBV5-1	TGCGCCAGCAGCTTTGATACTCAAGAGACCCAGTACTTC	CASSFDTQETQYF
.	TRBJ1-1	TRBD1	TRBV19	TGTGCCACCAGACAGGGCAACACTGAAGCTTTCTTT	CATRQGNTEAFF
.	TRBJ2-5	.	TRBV4-1	TGCGCCAGCAGCCAAGAGATTTCGGGGGATGAGGAGACCCAGTACTTC	CASSQEISGDEETQYF
.	TRBJ2-1	TRBD2	TRBV5-1	TGCGCCAGCAGCTTGGATGCGGGAGTCGGCAATGAGCAGTTCTTC	CASSLDAGVGNEQFF
.	TRBJ2-7	.	TRBV29-1	TGCAGCGTTGTGAAGGGGCCCTTCTACGAGCAGTACTTC	CSVVKGPFYEQYF
.	TRBJ2-5	.	TRBV7-9	TGTGCCAGCAGCTGGAGAGGACAGCCTCGGGAGACCCAGTACTTC	CASSWRGQPRETQYF
.	TRBJ2-1	TRBD2	TRBV7-9	TGTGCCAGCAGCGGGTGGGGCGGGAGTGGTGAGCAGTTCTTC	CASSGWGGSGEQFF
.	TRBJ1-5	TRBD1	TRBV27	TGTGCCAGCAGTTTACGGGACAGGGGCAATCAGCCCCAGCATTTT	CASSLRDRGNQPQHF
.	TRBJ1-1	.	TRBV28	TGTGCCAGCAGTTTCTCCCCTTCAGCAGGGGACACTGAAGCTTTCTTT	CASSFSPSAGDTEAFF
.	TRBJ2-1	.	TRBV5-6	TGTGCCAGCAGCTTTATGGTTAGTGAGCAGTTCTTC	CASSFMVSEQFF
.	TRBJ1-3	TRBD1	TRBV7-9	TGTGCCAGCGGTCTACAGGGGATCGGAAACACCATATATTTT	CASGLQGIGNTIYF
.	TRBJ2-5	.	TRBV4-3	TGCGCCAGCAGCCAAGATCGCGCTAGTTGGGAGACCCAGTACTTC	CASSQDRASWETQYF
.	TRBJ2-2	TRBD2	TRBV7-7	TGTGCTAGCAGCTTAGGGACTAGCGGGAGAGCCGGGGAGCTGTTTTTT	CASSLGTSGRAGELFF
once	TRBJ2-1	TRBD2	TRBV5-4	TGTGCCAGCAGCGTGACTAGCGGGAGTTTCAATGAGCAGTTCTTC	CASSVTSGSFNEQFF
.	TRBJ1-5	.	TRBV7-9	TGTGCCAGCAGCTTACGAGGTGATCAGCCCCAGCATTTT	CASSLRGDQPQHF
.	TRBJ2-7	TRBD1	TRBV2	TGTGCCAGCAGTGACGTCTCTGGACAGGGTACCTACGAGCAGTACTTC	CASSDVSGQGTYEQYF
.	TRBJ2-1	.	TRBV29-1	TGCAGCGTTGAAGGACTCCTCAATGAGCAGTTCTTC	CSVEGLLNEQFF
.	TRBJ2-5	TRBD2	TRBV28	TGTGCCAGCAGTCTACTAGCGGGGGTAGAGACCCAGTACTTC	CASSLLAGVETQYF
.	TRBJ1-1	.	TRBV28	TGTGCCAGCTCGGACACCCTGAACACTGAAGCTTTCTTT	CASSDTLNTEAFF